These 16 T cell receptor beta chains share one sample of origin, sequenced in a study of OX40 agonist ivuxolimab in advanced cancers. The method was immunoSEQ multiplex PCR; TCRdb's version includes in-frame clones alone and lacks a portion of them. The table includes tens of thousands of clones, around 90% detected once. The sample here was CD4+ or CD8+ T cells sorted from blood, taken in a trial of the OX40 agonist ivuxolimab. These TCRs come from an adult with an advanced solid tumor such as melanoma, head and neck, liver or kidney cancer.

This chain joins TRBV5-1 and TRBJ2-2, with 8 bases that match TRBD2. The CDR3 runs 16 residues. Germline V gene data show CDR1 as SGHRS and CDR2 as YFSETQ. V was pared by 0 bases and J by 2 bases, with 3 bases of the junction left unmatched. The CDR3 spells CASSLAGGRNTGELFF. For the CDR3, the DNA is TGCGCCAGCAGCTTGGCGGGGGGGCGCAACACCGGGGAGCTGTTTTTT.

The chain couples TRBV27 to TRBJ1-1, with D possibly being TRBD1 (5 bases). Per the germline V gene, CDR1 is MNHEY and CDR2 is SMNVEV (reference sequence). Trimming cost V 2 bases and J 5 bases, with 9 bases left between them. The CDR3 extends over 13 amino acids. CDR3 sequence: CASSLGWTTEAFF. The CDR3 DNA follows: TGTGCCAGCAGTTTAGGATGGACAACTGAAGCTTTCTTT.

Here the CDR3 DNA reads TGTGCCTGGAGTTCGGGGGCGGGGAGCTATGGCTACACCTTC. It is translated as CAWSSGAGSYGYTF. This sequence joins TRBV30 and TRBJ1-2, with a possible D match to TRBD1 (6 bases). Germline assignment: CDR1 GTSNPN and CDR2 SVGIG (reference sequence). Deletions cut 2 bases from V and 4 bases from J, with 14 bases between. This CDR3 has 14 residues. Based on the CDR3 plus reference TRBV30 and TRBJ1-2, the full variable domain is SQTIHQWPATLVQPVGSPLSLECTVEGTSNPNLYWYRQAAGRGLQLLFYSVGIGQISSEVPQNLSASRPQDRQFILSSKKLLLSDSGFYLCAWSSGAGSYGYTFGSGTRLTVV.

With respect to this clone: The junction shows a germline mismatch at one end, possibly a read error. Distinct nucleotide sequences in the sample also encode this CDR3. The chain employs TRBV2 and TRBJ1-2; TRBD1 matches 8 bases. This CDR3 is built from 13 residues. Germline V gives CDR1 SNHLY, CDR2 FYNNEI. Here the CDR3 reads CASSTDRDYGYTF. DNA of the CDR3: TGCGCCAGCAGCACGGACAGGGATTATGGCTACACCTTC.

On this clone itself: Compared with germline, one end of the junction differs, possibly owing to a read error. In DNA form, the CDR3 reads TGTGCCAGCAGCCTAGCGGGGGGGAGAGAGACCCAGTACTTC. Translated, it gives CASSLAGGRETQYF. The chain links TRBV7-8 to TRBJ2-5; 12 nucleotides align to TRBD2. This CDR3 has 14 amino acids. Germline-derived CDR1 and CDR2 are SGHVS and FQNEAQ.

The V gene is TRBV18, the J gene TRBJ1-2; 8 bases are a match to TRBD1. Trimming cost V 6 bases and J 3 bases; bases outside gene matches: 9. This CDR3 has 15 amino acids. CDR1 is KGHSH, CDR2 LQKENI, per germline. The CDR3 sequence: CASSPDRGPHYGYTF. For the CDR3, the DNA is TGTGCCAGCTCCCCCGACAGGGGCCCCCACTATGGCTACACCTTC.

Only a few counts were recorded for this clone. This chain joins TRBV7-9 and TRBJ1-5; perhaps TRBD1 as D (6 bases). V was shortened by 5 bases and J by 10 bases, with 21 bases between the two germline ends. Germline assignment: CDR1 SEHNR and CDR2 FQNEAQ (reference sequence). The CDR3 is made up of 15 amino acids. The CDR3 region has the DNA TGTGCCAGCAGCGCCAGGGGAGGAGGGCCCGAACCCCAGCATTTT. It is translated as CASSARGGGPEPQHF. The variable domain in full, with the rest retrieved from reference TRBV7-9 and TRBJ1-5, is DTGVSQNPRHKITKRGQNVTFRCDPISEHNRLYWYRQTLGQGPEFLTYFQNEAQLEKSRLLSDRFSAERPKGSFSTLEIQRTEQGDSAMYLCASSARGGGPEPQHFGDGTRLSIL.

V and J are TRBV5-1 and TRBJ1-2; D gene unclear. Trimming took off 0 bases at V and 2 bases at J, with 8 bases between the two ends. In germline, CDR1 is SGHRS, CDR2 YFSETQ. CDR3 length: 14 amino acids. In nucleotides, the CDR3 is TGCGCCAGCAGCTTGGGCGGGGTCAACTATGGCTACACCTTC. Translation: CASSLGGVNYGYTF.

V usage is TRBV6-1 and J usage is TRBJ2-5; perhaps TRBD2 as D (6 bases). Germline V gene data show CDR1 as MNHNS and CDR2 as SASEGT. The germline V and J ends were trimmed by 2 bases and 2 bases, with 12 bases remaining between them. The CDR3 has 15 amino acids. The CDR3 sequence is CASSESGVDQETQYF. DNA for the CDR3: TGTGCCAGCAGTGAATCGGGGGTCGATCAAGAGACCCAGTACTTC.

V gene TRBV11-3 combines with J gene TRBJ1-6; D call uncertain. V lost 5 bases, J lost 6 bases, and 8 bases lay in between. The V gene's germline CDR1 is SGHNT and CDR2 YENEEA. This CDR3 contains 13 residues. This CDR3 reads CASSPAANSPLHF. Here the CDR3 DNA reads TGTGCCAGCAGCCCAGCTGCTAATTCACCCCTCCACTTT. The full variable domain, with the rest looked up from reference TRBV11-3 and TRBJ1-6, is EAGVVQSPRYKIIEKKQPVAFWCNPISGHNTLYWYLQNLGQGPELLIRYENEEAVDDSQLPKDRFSAERLKGVDSTLKIQPAELGDSAVYLCASSPAANSPLHFGNGTRLTVT.

CDR3: CASSLTQGTHEQYF. CDR3 DNA: TGTGCCAGCTCTCTTACACAGGGTACCCACGAGCAGTACTTC. The chain couples TRBV5-6 to TRBJ2-7, with D perhaps TRBD1 (6 bases). The CDR3 is 14 amino acids. V was shortened by 7 bases and J by 5 bases, with 19 bases between the two germline ends. From germline, CDR1 is SGHDT and CDR2 YYEEEE.

This clone has a single count. V is TRBV29-1 and J is TRBJ2-5; 7 nucleotides line up with TRBD2. This CDR3 region has 14 residues. V dropped 4 bases and J dropped 1; count of bases not matched to a gene: 6. CDR1 and CDR2 (germline): SQVTM, ANQGSEA. The CDR3 nucleotides read TGCAGCGTTGGATGGCGGGGGACCCAAGAGACCCAGTACTTC. Protein: CSVGWRGTQETQYF.

This chain links TRBV18 with TRBJ2-6; D is ambiguous. The CDR3 is made up of 15 amino acids. Trimming left V 3 bases short and J 0 bases short, with 6 bases between. Germline values: CDR1 KGHSH, CDR2 LQKENI. The CDR3 nucleotides are TGTGCCAGCTCACCGACAACCTCTGGGGCCAACGTCCTGACTTTC. It is translated as CASSPTTSGANVLTF. The variable domain in full, with the rest retrieved from reference TRBV18 and TRBJ2-6, is NAGVMQNPRHLVRRRGQEARLRCSPMKGHSHVYWYRQLPEEGLKFMVYLQKENIIDESGMPKERFSAEFPKEGPSILRIQQVVRGDSAAYFCASSPTTSGANVLTFGAGSRLTVL.

The chain couples TRBV6-1 to TRBJ1-5; tentative D call: TRBD1 (5 bases). V was trimmed by 1 base and J by 6 bases, leaving 13 bases between them. CDR3 size: 15 residues. Germline V gene lookup returns CDR1 MNHNS and CDR2 SASEGT. The CDR3 bases are TGTGCCAGCAGTGAAGATCTGGGGGTGAGTCAGCCCCAGCATTTT. Its protein is CASSEDLGVSQPQHF.

This chain links TRBV18 with TRBJ2-5; 7 bases match TRBD2. The V gene's germline CDR1 is KGHSH and CDR2 LQKENI. The V segment lost 0 bases and the J segment 5 bases; nucleotides outside the gene matches: 3. The CDR3 length is 14 residues. As DNA, the CDR3 is TGTGCCAGCTCACCACCGGGAGGGCTCGAGACCCAGTACTTC. Encoded protein: CASSPPGGLETQYF. The full variable domain, with the rest looked up from reference TRBV18 and TRBJ2-5, is NAGVMQNPRHLVRRRGQEARLRCSPMKGHSHVYWYRQLPEEGLKFMVYLQKENIIDESGMPKERFSAEFPKEGPSILRIQQVVRGDSAAYFCASSPPGGLETQYFGPGTRLLVL.

The rearrangement links TRBV13 to TRBJ1-4; tentative D call: TRBD1 (5 bases). CDR3 size: 16 residues. Germline V gives CDR1 PRHDT, CDR2 FYEKMQ (reference sequence). V lost 3 bases and J lost 2, with 13 bases in between. As DNA, the CDR3 is TGTGCCAGCAGCTTCAAAAGGGGTGGGACTAATGAAAAACTGTTTTTT. This gives the protein CASSFKRGGTNEKLFF.